This T cell receptor beta chain was sequenced during a study of cytomegalovirus exposure and HLA in healthy donors. Study results and limitations: There were approximately 150 TCR beta chains listed as cytomegalovirus-associated.

A remark on this clone: Its specificity is not known.

CDR3 size: 14 residues. Trimming stripped 0 bases from V and 6 bases from J, with 8 bases between. Germline V gene lookup returns CDR1 LGHNA and CDR2 YSLEER. Vbeta (60) and Jbeta (13) primers were used in the PCR. Sequenced by immunoSEQ multiplex PCR; TCRdb stores in-frame clones only, minus some. In the table there are around 150,000 clones, approximately 70% of which are singletons. Sequenced material: PBMCs. The receptor's source is a man aged 40-49 years in good health and CMV-seropositive. V and J are TRBV4-3 and TRBJ2-2; possible D gene TRBD1, 6 bases. CDR3 amino acids: CASSQDRQAGELFF. The CDR3 region has the DNA TGCGCCAGCAGCCAAGATAGACAGGCCGGGGAGCTGTTTTTT.